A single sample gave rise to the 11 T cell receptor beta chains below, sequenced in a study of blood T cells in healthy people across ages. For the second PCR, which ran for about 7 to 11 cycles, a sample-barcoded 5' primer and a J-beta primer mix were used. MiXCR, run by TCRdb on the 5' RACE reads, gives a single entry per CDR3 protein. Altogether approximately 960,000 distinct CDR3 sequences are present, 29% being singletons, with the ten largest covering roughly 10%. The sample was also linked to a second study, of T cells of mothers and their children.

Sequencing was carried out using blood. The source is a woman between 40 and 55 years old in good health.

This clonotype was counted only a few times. CDR3 region: CSAEQGGNSYEQYF. The CDR3 DNA reads TGCAGTGCTGAACAGGGAGGCAACTCCTACGAGCAGTACTTC. This chain uses TRBV20-1 with TRBJ2-7; D is possibly TRBD1 or TRBD2 (6 bases each). CDR3 size: 14 residues. V was pared by 5 bases and J by 0 bases, with 14 bases between. Germline values: CDR1 DFQATT, CDR2 SNEGSKA (reference sequence).

The DNA for the CDR3 is TGCAGTGCAAATCAGGGGGCTAACTACAATGAGCAGTTCTTC. This translates into CSANQGANYNEQFF. This chain connects TRBV20-1 to TRBJ2-1, with 8 bases identical to TRBD1. This CDR3 is 14 amino acids long. The V segment lost 6 bases and the J segment 3 bases; nucleotides outside the gene matches: 7. Germline loops: CDR1 DFQATT, CDR2 SNEGSKA (reference sequence).

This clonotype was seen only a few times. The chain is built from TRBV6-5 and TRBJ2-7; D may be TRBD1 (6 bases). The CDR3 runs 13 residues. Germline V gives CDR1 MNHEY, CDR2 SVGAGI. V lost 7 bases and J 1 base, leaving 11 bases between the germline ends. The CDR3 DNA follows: TGTGCCAGCAAGACAGGCGCTTCCTACGAGCAGTACTTC. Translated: CASKTGASYEQYF.

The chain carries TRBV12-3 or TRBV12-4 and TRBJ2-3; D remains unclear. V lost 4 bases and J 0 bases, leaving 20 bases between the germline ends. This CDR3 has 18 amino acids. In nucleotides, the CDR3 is TGTGCCAGCAGTTCACACCTCGGGCAGGATTCTAGCACAGATACGCAGTATTTT. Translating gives CASSSHLGQDSSTDTQYF.

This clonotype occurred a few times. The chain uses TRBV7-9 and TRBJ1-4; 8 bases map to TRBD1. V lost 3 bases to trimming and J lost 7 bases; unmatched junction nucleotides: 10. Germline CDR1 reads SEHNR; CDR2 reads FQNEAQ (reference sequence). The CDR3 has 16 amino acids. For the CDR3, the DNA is TGTGCCAGCAGCTTCAGACGAGACAGGGGCGCTGAAAAACTGTTTTTT. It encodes CASSFRRDRGAEKLFF.

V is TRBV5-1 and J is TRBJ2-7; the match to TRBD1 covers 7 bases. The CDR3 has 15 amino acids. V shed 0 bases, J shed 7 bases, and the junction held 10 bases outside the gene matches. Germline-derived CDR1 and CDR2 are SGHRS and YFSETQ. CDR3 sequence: CASSLGQGSTWEQYF. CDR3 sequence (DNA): TGCGCCAGCAGCTTGGGACAGGGATCAACGTGGGAGCAGTACTTC.

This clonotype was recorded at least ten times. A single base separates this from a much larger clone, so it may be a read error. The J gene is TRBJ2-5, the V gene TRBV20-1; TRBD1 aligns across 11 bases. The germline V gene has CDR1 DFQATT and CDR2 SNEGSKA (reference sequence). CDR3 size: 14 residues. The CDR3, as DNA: TGCGGCTGTGGGGCGGGACAGGGGGGAGAGACCCAGTACTTC. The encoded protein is CGCGAGQGGETQYF.

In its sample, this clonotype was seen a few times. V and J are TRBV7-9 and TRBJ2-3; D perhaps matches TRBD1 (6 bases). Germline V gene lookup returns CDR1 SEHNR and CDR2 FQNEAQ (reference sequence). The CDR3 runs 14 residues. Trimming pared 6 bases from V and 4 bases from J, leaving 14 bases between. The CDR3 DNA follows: TGTGCCAGCAGTCGACCAGGGGCCCCAGATACGCAGTATTTT. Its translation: CASSRPGAPDTQYF.

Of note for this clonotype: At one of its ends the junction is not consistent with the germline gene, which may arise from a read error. The CDR3 region is CAGSLSLSGFQPQHF. The CDR3 nucleotides are TGTGCCGGCAGCCTCAGCCTTTCCGGTTTCCAGCCCCAGCATTTT. The chain has TRBV7-2 and TRBJ1-5; D not resolved. The CDR3 has 15 residues. The germline V gene has CDR1 SGHTA and CDR2 FQGNSA. Variable domain in full (rest from reference TRBV7-2 and TRBJ1-5): GAGVSQSPSNKVTEKGKDVELRCDPISGHTALYWYRQSLGQGLEFLIYFQGNSAPDKSGLPSDRFSAERTGGSVSTLTIQRTQQEDSAVYLCAGSLSLSGFQPQHFGDGTRLSIL.

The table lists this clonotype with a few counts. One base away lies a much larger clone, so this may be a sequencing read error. CDR3 bases: TGCGCCAGCAGCTTGGGCAGGGCCACCGGGGAGCTGTTTTTT. Translation: CASSLGRATGELFF. The rearrangement joins TRBV5-1 to TRBJ2-2; the D gene is possibly TRBD1 (5 bases). Germline V gene sequence: CDR1 SGHRS, CDR2 YFSETQ. This CDR3 comprises 14 residues. V lost 0 bases and J lost 4, with 7 bases in between.

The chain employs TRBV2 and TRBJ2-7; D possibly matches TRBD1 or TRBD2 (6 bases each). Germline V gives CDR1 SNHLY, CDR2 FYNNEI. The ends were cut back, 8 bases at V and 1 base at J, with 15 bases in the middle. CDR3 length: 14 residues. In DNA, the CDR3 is TGTGCCAGCGAGAGGCGGGACACTTCCTACGAGCAGTACTTC. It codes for CASERRDTSYEQYF.